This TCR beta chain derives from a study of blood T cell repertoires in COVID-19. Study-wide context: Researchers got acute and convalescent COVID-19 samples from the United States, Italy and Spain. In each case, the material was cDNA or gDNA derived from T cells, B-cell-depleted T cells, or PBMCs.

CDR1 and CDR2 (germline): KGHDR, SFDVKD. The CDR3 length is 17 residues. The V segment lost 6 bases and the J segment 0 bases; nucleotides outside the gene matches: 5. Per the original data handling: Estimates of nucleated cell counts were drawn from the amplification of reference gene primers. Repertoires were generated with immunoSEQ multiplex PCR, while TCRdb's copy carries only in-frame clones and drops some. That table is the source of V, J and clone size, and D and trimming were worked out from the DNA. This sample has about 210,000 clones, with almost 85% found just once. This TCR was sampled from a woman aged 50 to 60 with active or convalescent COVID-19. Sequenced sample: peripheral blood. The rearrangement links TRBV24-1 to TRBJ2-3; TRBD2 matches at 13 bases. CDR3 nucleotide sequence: TGTGCCACCAGTACCACTAGCGGGGGGGCTAGCACAGATACGCAGTATTTT. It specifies CATSTTSGGASTDTQYF.